These 16 T cell receptor beta chains were sequenced from one sample in a study of blood T cell repertoires in COVID-19. The repertoire was sequenced with immunoSEQ multiplex PCR; TCRdb's copy has only in-frame clones and lacks some. The data hold about 75,000 clones, with more than 75% observed a single time. Sample: peripheral blood. Receptors were obtained from a human donor in a cohort sampled during active COVID-19.

The CDR3 bases are TGTGCCAGTAGTATAGACGACAGCCTACCCCCCTACGAGCAGTACTTC. This translates into CASSIDDSLPPYEQYF. The chain employs TRBV19 and TRBJ2-7, with D possibly matching TRBD1 (5 bases). The ends were cut back, 0 bases at V and 2 bases at J, with 14 bases in the middle. The germline V gene encodes CDR1 LNHDA and CDR2 SQIVND (reference sequence). The CDR3 is 16 residues long.

The chain carries TRBV18 and TRBJ2-1, with TRBD2 matching over 12 bases. Germline assignment: CDR1 KGHSH and CDR2 LQKENI. The CDR3 contains 16 residues. Trimming took 4 bases from V and 3 from J; bases not matched to a gene: 4. CDR3 protein: CASSRRTSGDYNEQFF. CDR3 sequence (DNA): TGTGCCAGCTCACGTCGGACTAGCGGGGACTACAATGAGCAGTTCTTC.

The chain joins TRBV2 to TRBJ1-5, with a tentative D call TRBD1 (6 bases). Germline V gives CDR1 SNHLY, CDR2 FYNNEI. V was cut by 4 bases and J by 2 bases, with 12 bases left in between. The CDR3 length is 15 residues. CDR3 protein: CASSAGEVGNQPQHF. The CDR3 DNA sequence: TGTGCCAGCAGTGCAGGGGAAGTCGGCAATCAGCCCCAGCATTTT.

This clone was found once. The chain recombines TRBV3-1 (or the pseudogene TRBV3-2) with TRBJ1-2, with 10 bases matching TRBD1. After removal of 1 base from V and 7 bases from J, the junction contained 6 bases not matched to a gene. Looked up from germline, CDR1 is LGHDT and CDR2 is YNNKEL (reference sequence). There are 15 residues in the CDR3. The CDR3 reads CASSQAPGQGSGYTF. In nucleotides, the CDR3 is TGTGCCAGCAGCCAAGCTCCGGGACAGGGGTCTGGCTACACCTTC.

The chain has TRBV15 and TRBJ2-1; weak D call: TRBD2 (6 bases). This CDR3 has 17 amino acids. Germline lookup yields CDR1 LNHNV and CDR2 YYDKDF (reference sequence). V was trimmed by 3 bases and J by 8 bases, leaving 23 bases between them. The CDR3 region is CATSSARGLVGGDEQFF. In nucleotides, the CDR3 is TGTGCCACCAGCAGTGCCCGGGGGTTGGTAGGAGGGGATGAGCAGTTCTTC.

The rearrangement links TRBV6-5 to TRBJ1-2; 7 bases align to TRBD1. J lost 5 bases, V lost 5 bases, and 5 bases had no gene match. The CDR3 sequence is 13 residues long. Germline loops: CDR1 MNHEY, CDR2 SVGAGI. The CDR3 DNA follows: TGTGCCAGCAGTCGCGGACAGGCATATGGCTACACCTTC. As protein: CASSRGQAYGYTF.

The chain joins TRBV2 to TRBJ1-6, with 9 bases lining up with TRBD1. V dropped 4 bases and J dropped 5; count of bases not matched to a gene: 6. This CDR3 spans 16 amino acids. Per the germline V gene, CDR1 is SNHLY and CDR2 is FYNNEI. DNA for the CDR3: TGTGCCAGCAGTGGGGACAGGGCGGCGGATAATTCACCCCTCCACTTT. This encodes CASSGDRAADNSPLHF. The full variable domain, its missing parts supplied by reference TRBV2 and TRBJ1-6, is EPEVTQTPSHQVTQMGQEVILRCVPISNHLYFYWYRQILGQKVEFLVSFYNNEISEKSEIFDDQFSVERPDGSNFTLKIRSTKLEDSAMYFCASSGDRAADNSPLHFGNGTRLTVT.

The rearrangement uses TRBV28 and TRBJ1-2; D gene ambiguous. The CDR3 is 14 amino acids. Germline V gene data show CDR1 as MDHEN and CDR2 as SYDVKM. The V and J ends lost 1 base and 4 bases respectively, with 10 bases between them. The CDR3 DNA follows: TGTGCCAGCAGTTTATTGGCAGGAACCTATGGCTACACCTTC. It translates to CASSLLAGTYGYTF.

The chain uses TRBV2 and TRBJ2-5; 8 bases align to TRBD1. The CDR3 length is 14 residues. CDR1 is SNHLY, CDR2 FYNNEI, per germline. V shed 6 bases and J 4 bases; nucleotides not matched to a gene: 7. The CDR3 loop is CASRGDRGGETQYF. The CDR3 DNA sequence: TGTGCCAGCAGGGGCGACAGGGGTGGAGAGACCCAGTACTTC.

The chain links TRBV7-2 to TRBJ2-3; 7 nucleotides agree with TRBD2. Germline-derived CDR1 and CDR2 are SGHTA and FQGNSA. CDR3 length: 17 amino acids. Trimming at V came to 1 base and at J to 5 bases, leaving 12 bases not matched to a gene. CDR3 sequence (DNA): TGTGCCAGCAGCTTAGGATTTGGGCGACTAGCAATAGATACGCAGTATTTT. Its translation is CASSLGFGRLAIDTQYF.

This clone was seen only a few times. This chain joins TRBV24-1 and TRBJ2-2, with D possibly matching TRBD1 (6 bases). Germline CDR1 KGHDR, CDR2 SFDVKD. Trimming took 7 bases from V and 5 from J, leaving 13 bases between them. The CDR3 spans 14 residues. The CDR3 loop reads CATRPPGDTGELFF. The CDR3 nucleotides read TGTGCCACCAGGCCGCCAGGGGATACCGGGGAGCTGTTTTTT.

This clone has more than one count but fewer than ten. This rearrangement joins TRBV18 to TRBJ2-3, with 8 positions matching TRBD1. Germline trimming cut 3 bases from V and 14 bases from J; bases unmatched to any gene: 4. The CDR3 runs 11 residues. Looked up from germline, CDR1 is KGHSH and CDR2 is LQKENI. The CDR3 protein is CASSPDRDLYF. The CDR3 DNA follows: TGTGCCAGCTCACCGGACAGGGACCTGTATTTT.

The CDR3 DNA reads TGTGCCAGCAGCCCGCAGGAGGGGAACACTGAAGCTTTCTTT. Encoded protein: CASSPQEGNTEAFF. The rearrangement uses TRBV9 and TRBJ1-1; D is unresolved. CDR3 length: 14 residues. The germline gives CDR1 SGDLS, CDR2 YYNGEE. Between the trimmed V and J ends, which lost 4 bases and 1 base, there was a span of 11 bases.

The chain links TRBV18 to TRBJ1-1, with D perhaps matching TRBD1 (5 bases). CDR1 and CDR2 (germline): KGHSH, LQKENI. Trimming pared 3 bases from V and 4 bases from J, leaving 18 bases between. The CDR3 runs 16 residues. CDR3 region: CASSPAAGPWSTEAFF. Here the CDR3 DNA reads TGTGCCAGCTCACCCGCTGCAGGGCCCTGGAGCACTGAAGCTTTCTTT. The whole variable domain, remainder taken from reference TRBV18 and TRBJ1-1, is NAGVMQNPRHLVRRRGQEARLRCSPMKGHSHVYWYRQLPEEGLKFMVYLQKENIIDESGMPKERFSAEFPKEGPSILRIQQVVRGDSAAYFCASSPAAGPWSTEAFFGQGTRLTVV.

The chain combines TRBV6-5 with TRBJ2-1; D gene unclear. Germline lookup yields CDR1 MNHEY and CDR2 SVGAGI. CDR3 length: 13 amino acids. V was trimmed by 8 bases and J by 7 bases, leaving 15 bases between them. DNA of the CDR3: TGTGCCAGCCACAACCGATTATGGAATGAGCAGTTCTTC. Translation gives CASHNRLWNEQFF.

The chain has TRBV20-1 and TRBJ2-7; a possible D gene is TRBD2 (5 bases). There are 11 residues in the CDR3. Trimming removed 5 bases from V and 7 bases from J, with 12 bases in between. In germline, CDR1 is DFQATT, CDR2 SNEGSKA (reference sequence). The CDR3 bases are TGCAGTGCTTCCCAACCGGGAGAGCAGTACTTC. Residues: CSASQPGEQYF.